There are a few counts of the clone carrying this T cell receptor (beta chain). Its specificity is unknown. The time point here: patch test 1, 2 weeks after DPC sensitization. Treatment meaning: therapeutic diphenylcyclopropenone sensitization with weekly scalp DPC. TCRdb ran MiXCR on the RACE reads and lists one entry per CDR3 protein. The table has about 360,000 distinct CDR3 sequences, nearly 5% seen once. The CDR3 consists of 16 residues. From germline, CDR1 is MNHEY and CDR2 SVGAGI. V dropped 0 bases and J dropped 5 bases, with 11 bases sitting between them. The entry originates in a study of human T cells and chemical hapten exposure. Study-wide context: For the roughly 24-week duration of the study, patients were given weekly doses of diphenylcyclopropenone on the scalp. A mostly female patient group had alopecia areata, totalis or universalis.

Findings and limits, study-wide: High-frequency TCRs, those above 1 in 1000, stayed the same after DPC sensitization.

The chain recombines TRBV6-5 with TRBJ1-6; TRBD1 is a possible D gene (5 bases). The sample in question was whole blood, obtained in connection with sensitization to the hapten diphenylcyclopropenone (DPC). This TCR came from a woman in her forties or fifties with alopecia areata. Some clones in this sample may be carry-over from other donors' samples. CDR3 DNA: TGTGCCAGCAGTTACTCTGGGGCAGTCGATAATTCACCCCTCCACTTT. This codes for CASSYSGAVDNSPLHF.